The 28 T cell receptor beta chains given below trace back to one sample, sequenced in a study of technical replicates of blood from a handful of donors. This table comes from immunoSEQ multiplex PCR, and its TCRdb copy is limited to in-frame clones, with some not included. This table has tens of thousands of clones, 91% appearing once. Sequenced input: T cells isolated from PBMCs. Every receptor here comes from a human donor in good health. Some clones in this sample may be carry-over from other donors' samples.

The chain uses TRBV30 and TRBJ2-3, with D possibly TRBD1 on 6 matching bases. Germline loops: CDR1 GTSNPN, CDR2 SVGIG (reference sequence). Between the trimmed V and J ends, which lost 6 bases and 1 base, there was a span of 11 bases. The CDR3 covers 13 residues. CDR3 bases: TGTGCCTGTCGGGACATTCGCACAGATACGCAGTATTTT. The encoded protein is CACRDIRTDTQYF.

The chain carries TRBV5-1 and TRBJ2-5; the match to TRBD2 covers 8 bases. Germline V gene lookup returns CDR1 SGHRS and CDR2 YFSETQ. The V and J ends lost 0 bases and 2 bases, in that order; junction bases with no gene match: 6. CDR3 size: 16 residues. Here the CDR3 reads CASSLGLTSGQETQYF. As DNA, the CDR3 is TGCGCCAGCAGCTTGGGCCTAACTAGCGGACAAGAGACCCAGTACTTC.

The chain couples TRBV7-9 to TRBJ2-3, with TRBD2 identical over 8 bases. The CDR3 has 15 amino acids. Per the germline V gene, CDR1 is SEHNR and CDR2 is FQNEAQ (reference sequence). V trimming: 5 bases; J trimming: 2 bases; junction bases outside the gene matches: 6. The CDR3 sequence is CASSRVAGPTDTQYF. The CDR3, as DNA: TGTGCCAGCAGCCGGGTAGCGGGACCCACAGATACGCAGTATTTT. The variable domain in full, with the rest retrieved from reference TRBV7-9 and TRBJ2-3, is DTGVSQNPRHKITKRGQNVTFRCDPISEHNRLYWYRQTLGQGPEFLTYFQNEAQLEKSRLLSDRFSAERPKGSFSTLEIQRTEQGDSAMYLCASSRVAGPTDTQYFGPGTRLTVL.

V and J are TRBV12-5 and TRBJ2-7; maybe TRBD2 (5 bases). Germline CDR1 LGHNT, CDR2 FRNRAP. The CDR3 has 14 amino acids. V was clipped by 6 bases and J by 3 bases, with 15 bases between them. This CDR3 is CASGPVAEVYEQYF. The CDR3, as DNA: TGTGCTAGTGGCCCGGTGGCGGAGGTCTACGAGCAGTACTTC.

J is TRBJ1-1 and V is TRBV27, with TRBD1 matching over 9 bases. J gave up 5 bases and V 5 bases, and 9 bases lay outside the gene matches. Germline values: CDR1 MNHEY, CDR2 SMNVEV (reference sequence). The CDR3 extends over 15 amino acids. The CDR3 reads CASSGGTGSRTEAFF. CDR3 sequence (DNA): TGTGCCAGCAGTGGAGGGACAGGGAGCAGGACTGAAGCTTTCTTT.

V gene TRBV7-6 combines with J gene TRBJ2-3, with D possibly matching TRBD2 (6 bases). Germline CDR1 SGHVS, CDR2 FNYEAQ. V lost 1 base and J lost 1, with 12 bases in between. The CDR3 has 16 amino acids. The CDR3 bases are TGTGCCAGCAGCTTAGTCCCCGGCGGGGGCACAGATACGCAGTATTTT. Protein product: CASSLVPGGGTDTQYF.

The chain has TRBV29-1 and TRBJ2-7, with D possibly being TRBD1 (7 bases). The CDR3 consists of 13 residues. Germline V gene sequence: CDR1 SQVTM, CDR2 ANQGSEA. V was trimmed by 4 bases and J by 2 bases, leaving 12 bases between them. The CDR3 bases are TGCAGCGTTGGCGGGGACAGTACCTACGAGCAGTACTTC. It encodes CSVGGDSTYEQYF.

The CDR3 is CASSPQGANQPQHF. The CDR3 bases are TGTGCCAGCTCACCACAGGGGGCGAATCAGCCCCAGCATTTT. V usage is TRBV18 and J usage is TRBJ1-5; 7 bases align to TRBD1. The V gene's germline CDR1 is KGHSH and CDR2 LQKENI. The V and J ends lost 1 base and 4 bases, in that order; junction bases with no gene match: 1. CDR3 length: 14 amino acids. Looking up the rest from reference TRBV18 and TRBJ1-5 gives the full variable domain: NAGVMQNPRHLVRRRGQEARLRCSPMKGHSHVYWYRQLPEEGLKFMVYLQKENIIDESGMPKERFSAEFPKEGPSILRIQQVVRGDSAAYFCASSPQGANQPQHFGDGTRLSIL.

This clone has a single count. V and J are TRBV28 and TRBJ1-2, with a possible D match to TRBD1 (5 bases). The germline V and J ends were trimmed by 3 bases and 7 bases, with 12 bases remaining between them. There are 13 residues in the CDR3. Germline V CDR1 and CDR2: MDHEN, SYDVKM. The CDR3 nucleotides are TGTGCCAGCAGTTTTGTGGGGCGGCGTGGCTACACCTTC. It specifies CASSFVGRRGYTF.

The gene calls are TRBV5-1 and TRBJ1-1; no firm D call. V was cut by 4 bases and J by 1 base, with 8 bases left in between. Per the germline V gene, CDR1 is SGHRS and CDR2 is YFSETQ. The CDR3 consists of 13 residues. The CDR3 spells CASSLQENTEAFF. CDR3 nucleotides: TGCGCCAGCAGCCTTCAGGAGAACACTGAAGCTTTCTTT. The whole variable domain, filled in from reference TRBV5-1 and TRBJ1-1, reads KAGVTQTPRYLIKTRGQQVTLSCSPISGHRSVSWYQQTPGQGLQFLFEYFSETQRNKGNFPGRFSGRQFSNSRSEMNVSTLELGDSALYLCASSLQENTEAFFGQGTRLTVV.

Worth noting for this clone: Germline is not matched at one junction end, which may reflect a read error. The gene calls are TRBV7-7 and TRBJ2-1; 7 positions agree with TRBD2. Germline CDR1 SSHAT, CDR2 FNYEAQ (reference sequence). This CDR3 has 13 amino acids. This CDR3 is CASSSRGGSEQFF. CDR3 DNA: TGTGCTAGCAGCTCTAGGGGCGGGAGTGAGCAGTTCTTC. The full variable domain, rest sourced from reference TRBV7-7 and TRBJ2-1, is GAGVSQSPRYKVTKRGQDVTLRCDPISSHATLYWYQQALGQGPEFLTYFNYEAQPDKSGLPSDRFSAERPEGSISTLTIQRTEQRDSAMYRCASSSRGGSEQFFGPGTRLTVL.

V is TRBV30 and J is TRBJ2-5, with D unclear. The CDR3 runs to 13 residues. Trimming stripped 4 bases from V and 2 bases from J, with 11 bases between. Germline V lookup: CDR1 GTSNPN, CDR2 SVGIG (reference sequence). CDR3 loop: CAWTHSSQETQYF. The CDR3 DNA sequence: TGTGCCTGGACTCACTCCTCACAAGAGACCCAGTACTTC.

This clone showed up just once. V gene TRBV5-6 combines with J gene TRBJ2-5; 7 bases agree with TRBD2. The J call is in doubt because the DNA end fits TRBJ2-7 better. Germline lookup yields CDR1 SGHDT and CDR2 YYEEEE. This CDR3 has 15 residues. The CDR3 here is CASSFAGEGPYEQYF. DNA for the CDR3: TGTGCCAGCAGCTTTGCGGGAGAAGGACCCTACGAGCAGTACTTC.

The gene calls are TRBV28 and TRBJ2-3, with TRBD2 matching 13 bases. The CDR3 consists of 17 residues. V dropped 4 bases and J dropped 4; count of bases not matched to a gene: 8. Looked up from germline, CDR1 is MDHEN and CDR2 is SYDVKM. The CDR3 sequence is CASSSRTSGRGSDTQYF. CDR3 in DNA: TGTGCCAGCAGTTCTAGGACTAGCGGGAGAGGCTCAGATACGCAGTATTTT.

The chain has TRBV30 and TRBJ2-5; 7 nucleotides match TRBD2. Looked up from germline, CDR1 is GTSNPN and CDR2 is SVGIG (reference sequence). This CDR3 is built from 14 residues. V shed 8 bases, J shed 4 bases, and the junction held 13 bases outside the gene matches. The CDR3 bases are TGTGCCCGGGGTGGGACTACCCCTTTAGAGACCCAGTACTTC. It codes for CARGGTTPLETQYF.

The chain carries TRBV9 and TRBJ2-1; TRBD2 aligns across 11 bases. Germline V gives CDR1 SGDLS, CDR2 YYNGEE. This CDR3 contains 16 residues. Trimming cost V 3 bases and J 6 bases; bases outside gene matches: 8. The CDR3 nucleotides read TGTGCCAGCAGCGGCCTAGCGGGAGGAAATGGCAATGAGCAGTTCTTC. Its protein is CASSGLAGGNGNEQFF.

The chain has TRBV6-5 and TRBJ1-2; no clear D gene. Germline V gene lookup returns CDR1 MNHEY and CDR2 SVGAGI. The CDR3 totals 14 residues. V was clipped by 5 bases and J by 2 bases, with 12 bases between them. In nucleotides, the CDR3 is TGTGCCAGCAGTATCTCTCCAGGAAACTATGGCTACACCTTC. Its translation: CASSISPGNYGYTF.

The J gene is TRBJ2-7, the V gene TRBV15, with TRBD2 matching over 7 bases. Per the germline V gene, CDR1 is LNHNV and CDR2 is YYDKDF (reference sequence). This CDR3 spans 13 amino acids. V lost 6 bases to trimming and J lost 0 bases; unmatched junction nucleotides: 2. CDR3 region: CATRGGDSYEQYF. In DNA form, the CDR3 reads TGTGCCACCAGGGGAGGGGACTCCTACGAGCAGTACTTC.

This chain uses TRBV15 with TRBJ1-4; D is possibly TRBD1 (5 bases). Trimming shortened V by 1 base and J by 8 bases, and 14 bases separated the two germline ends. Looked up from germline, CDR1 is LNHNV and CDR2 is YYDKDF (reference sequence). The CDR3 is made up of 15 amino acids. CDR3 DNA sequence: TGTGCCACCAGCAGAGGGGGACTCGGAGGGGAAAAACTGTTTTTT. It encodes CATSRGGLGGEKLFF.

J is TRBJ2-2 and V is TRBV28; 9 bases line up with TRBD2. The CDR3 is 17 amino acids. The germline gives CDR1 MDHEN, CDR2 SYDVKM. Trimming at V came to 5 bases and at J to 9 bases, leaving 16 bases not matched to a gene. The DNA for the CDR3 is TGTGCCAGCAGTGTGACAGAGGTTAGCGGGAGTATCAGGGAGCTGTTTTTT. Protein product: CASSVTEVSGSIRELFF.

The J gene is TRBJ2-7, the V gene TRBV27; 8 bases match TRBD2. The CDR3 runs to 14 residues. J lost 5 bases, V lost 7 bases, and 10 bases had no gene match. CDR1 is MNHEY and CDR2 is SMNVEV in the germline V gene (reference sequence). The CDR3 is CASTPRGGADEQYF. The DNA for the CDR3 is TGTGCCAGCACGCCACGGGGGGGGGCAGACGAGCAGTACTTC.

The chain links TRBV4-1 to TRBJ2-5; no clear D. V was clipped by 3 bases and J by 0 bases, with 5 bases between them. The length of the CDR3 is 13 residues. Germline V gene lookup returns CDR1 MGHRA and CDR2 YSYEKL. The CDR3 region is CASSHDNQETQYF. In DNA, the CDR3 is TGCGCCAGCAGCCACGACAACCAAGAGACCCAGTACTTC.

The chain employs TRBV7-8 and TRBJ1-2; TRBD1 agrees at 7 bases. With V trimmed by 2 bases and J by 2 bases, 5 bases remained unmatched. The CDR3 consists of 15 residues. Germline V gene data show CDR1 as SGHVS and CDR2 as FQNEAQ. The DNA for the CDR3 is TGTGCCAGCAGCTTACTGGAGGGGGCGAACTATGGCTACACCTTC. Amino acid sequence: CASSLLEGANYGYTF.

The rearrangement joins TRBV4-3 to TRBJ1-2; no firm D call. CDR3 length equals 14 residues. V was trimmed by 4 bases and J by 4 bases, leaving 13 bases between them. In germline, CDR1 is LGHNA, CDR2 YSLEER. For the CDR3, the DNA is TGCGCCAGCAGCCCCTTGGGGAGGGCCTATGGCTACACCTTC. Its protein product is CASSPLGRAYGYTF.

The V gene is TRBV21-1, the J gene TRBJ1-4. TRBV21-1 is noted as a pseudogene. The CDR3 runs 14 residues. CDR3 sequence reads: CASRIIEREEKLFF. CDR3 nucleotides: TGTGCCAGCAGGATCATAGAGCGAGAGGAAAAACTGTTTTTT.

CDR3 loop: CASSLWQGNTEAFF. The CDR3 DNA follows: TGTGCCAGCAGCCTGTGGCAGGGGAACACTGAAGCTTTCTTT. The chain joins TRBV28 to TRBJ1-1, with D maybe TRBD1 (5 bases). The CDR3 extends over 14 amino acids. Germline CDR1 reads MDHEN; CDR2 reads SYDVKM. V gave up 6 bases and J gave up 1 base, with 12 bases separating them.

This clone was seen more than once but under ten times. The CDR3 loop reads CSVVRGIKTEAFF. The DNA for the CDR3 is TGCAGCGTTGTTAGGGGTATAAAGACTGAAGCTTTCTTT. J is TRBJ1-1 and V is TRBV29-1, with D possibly matching TRBD1 (5 bases). The length of the CDR3 is 13 residues. Germline V gene sequence: CDR1 SQVTM, CDR2 ANQGSEA. The V gene lost 4 bases and the J gene lost 5 bases, with 14 bases spanning the gap.

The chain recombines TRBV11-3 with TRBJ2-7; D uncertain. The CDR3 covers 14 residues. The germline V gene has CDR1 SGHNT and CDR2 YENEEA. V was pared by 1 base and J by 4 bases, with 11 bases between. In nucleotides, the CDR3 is TGTGCCAGCAGCTTAGCAGTCCCAAGATACGAGCAGTACTTC. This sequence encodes CASSLAVPRYEQYF.